These 30 T cell receptor beta chains were all obtained from the same sample, sequenced in a study of blood T cell repertoires in COVID-19. Repertoires were generated with immunoSEQ multiplex PCR, while TCRdb's copy carries only in-frame clones and drops some. The sample holds 210,000 or so clones; less than 85% are singletons and the top ten take about 13%. Sequencing input: peripheral blood. Receptors originate from a man in his fifties or sixties who had recovered from COVID-19.

V usage is TRBV3-1 (or the pseudogene TRBV3-2) and J usage is TRBJ2-1; 8 bases are shared with TRBD2. This CDR3 contains 15 residues. Germline values: CDR1 LGHDT, CDR2 YNNKEL (reference sequence). V gave up 1 base and J gave up 3 bases; unmatched junction bases: 2. The CDR3 region is CASSQVSGVYNEQFF. For the CDR3, the DNA is TGTGCCAGCAGCCAAGTTAGCGGGGTCTACAATGAGCAGTTCTTC.

The rearrangement links TRBV29-1 to TRBJ1-1, with TRBD1 as a possible D gene (6 bases). Germline V gene sequence: CDR1 SQVTM, CDR2 ANQGSEA. The V end lost 5 bases, the J end lost 1 base, and 14 bases lay between the germline ends. CDR3 length: 14 residues. CDR3 region: CSVSHTDRNTEAFF. DNA of the CDR3: TGCAGCGTTTCACACACGGACAGGAACACTGAAGCTTTCTTT.

The chain links TRBV2 to TRBJ2-7; 9 bases fit TRBD2. Germline lookup yields CDR1 SNHLY and CDR2 FYNNEI. The CDR3 is made up of 15 amino acids. J lost 0 bases, V lost 2 bases, and 2 bases had no gene match. This CDR3 reads CASSERLAVSYEQYF. Written as DNA, the CDR3 is TGTGCCAGCAGTGAACGACTAGCGGTCTCCTACGAGCAGTACTTC.

This clone has only a few counts. This chain connects TRBV4-1 to TRBJ2-7, with a possible D match to TRBD1 (6 bases). Germline CDR1 reads MGHRA; CDR2 reads YSYEKL. The CDR3 consists of 16 residues. The ends were cut back, 5 bases at V and 0 bases at J, with 17 bases in the middle. The CDR3 bases are TGCGCCAGCAGCGTCGCCTTTGGGGGCCTCTCCTACGAGCAGTACTTC. It yields the protein CASSVAFGGLSYEQYF.

The chain uses TRBV27 and TRBJ2-6; TRBD1 is a possible D gene (6 bases). Trimming removed 5 bases at V and 0 bases at J, with 14 bases between. The CDR3 is 17 residues long. CDR1 is MNHEY, CDR2 SMNVEV, per germline (reference sequence). The CDR3 loop is CASSRDIRFSGANVLTF. CDR3 nucleotide sequence: TGTGCCAGCAGTCGGGACATCCGGTTCTCTGGGGCCAACGTCCTGACTTTC.

This chain joins TRBV7-6 and TRBJ1-1; 7 bases line up with TRBD1. The CDR3 has 16 amino acids. V gave up 5 bases and J gave up 4 bases; unmatched junction bases: 13. The germline gives CDR1 SGHVS, CDR2 FNYEAQ. CDR3 loop: CASSMKRGGAGTEAFF. In DNA form, the CDR3 reads TGTGCCAGCAGCATGAAGAGAGGGGGCGCGGGCACTGAAGCTTTCTTT.

In this sample, this clone turned up a few times. The rearrangement uses TRBV28 and TRBJ1-6, with 7 positions matching TRBD1. J was trimmed by 7 bases and V by 2 bases; bases with no gene match: 2. Germline V gene data show CDR1 as MDHEN and CDR2 as SYDVKM. There are 14 residues in the CDR3. In DNA form, the CDR3 reads TGTGCCAGCAGTTTACCACAGGGGAATTCACCCCTCCACTTT. This translates into CASSLPQGNSPLHF. Combining the CDR3 with reference TRBV28 and TRBJ1-6 gives the whole variable domain DVKVTQSSRYLVKRTGEKVFLECVQDMDHENMFWYRQDPGLGLRLIYFSYDVKMKEKGDIPEGYSVSREKKERFSLILESASTNQTSMYLCASSLPQGNSPLHFGNGTRLTVT.

J is TRBJ2-7 and V is TRBV5-1, with D unclear. CDR1 is SGHRS and CDR2 is YFSETQ in the germline V gene. V lost 0 bases to trimming and J lost 0 bases, with 7 bases between them. This CDR3 is 14 amino acids long. Here the CDR3 reads CASSLVSSSYEQYF. For the CDR3, the DNA is TGCGCCAGCAGCTTGGTGTCTAGCTCCTACGAGCAGTACTTC.

The genes are TRBV7-2 and TRBJ2-1, with 9 nucleotides matching TRBD1. There are 16 residues in the CDR3. Per the germline V gene, CDR1 is SGHTA and CDR2 is FQGNSA. After removal of 4 bases from V and 4 bases from J, the junction contained 8 bases not matched to a gene. CDR3: CASSWATGGTYNEQFF. The CDR3, as DNA: TGTGCCAGCAGCTGGGCCACAGGGGGCACTTACAATGAGCAGTTCTTC.

DNA of the CDR3: TGTGCCAGCACCCTAGAATGGGGAGCTGGAAACACCATATATTTT. Its translation: CASTLEWGAGNTIYF. The chain couples TRBV6-5 to TRBJ1-3; no clear D. The germline V gene has CDR1 MNHEY and CDR2 SVGAGI. The CDR3 covers 15 residues. The germline V and J ends were trimmed by 7 bases and 2 bases, with 15 bases remaining between them.

The sample holds a few counts of this clone. Other nucleotide sequences in the sample specify the same CDR3. This chain connects TRBV27 to TRBJ2-1; 10 bases match TRBD1. CDR1 and CDR2 (germline): MNHEY, SMNVEV (reference sequence). The CDR3 is made up of 14 amino acids. With V trimmed by 5 bases and J by 6 bases, 4 bases remained unmatched. The CDR3 region has the DNA TGTGCCAGCAGTCAGGGACAGGGGTTCAATGAGCAGTTCTTC. This sequence encodes CASSQGQGFNEQFF.

V and J are TRBV19 and TRBJ1-6, with 8 bases that match TRBD1. Germline CDR1 is LNHDA and CDR2 is SQIVND (reference sequence). Trimming removed 9 bases from V and 6 bases from J; junction bases left unmatched: 1. The CDR3 contains 12 residues. The CDR3, as DNA: TGTGCCAGCGGACAGGGTAATTCACCCCTCCACTTT. Its translation is CASGQGNSPLHF.

The genes are TRBV6-5 and TRBJ1-2; D is undetermined. The CDR3 is 10 amino acids. Germline values: CDR1 MNHEY, CDR2 SVGAGI. CDR3 sequence (DNA): TGTGCTTCGGGGAACTATGGCTACACCTTC. Protein product: CASGNYGYTF.

A few counts support this clone. This chain connects TRBV28 to TRBJ2-7, with D tentatively TRBD2 (6 bases). V dropped 7 bases and J dropped 0 bases, with 10 bases sitting between them. The CDR3 is made up of 13 amino acids. CDR1 is MDHEN and CDR2 is SYDVKM in the germline V gene. The CDR3 nucleotides read TGTGCCAGCACTAGCGCCGGCTCCTACGAGCAGTACTTC. It encodes CASTSAGSYEQYF.

This chain uses TRBV15 with TRBJ2-7; D is undetermined. Looked up from germline, CDR1 is LNHNV and CDR2 is YYDKDF (reference sequence). The CDR3 loop spans 14 amino acids. V was pared by 2 bases and J by 2 bases, with 10 bases between. The CDR3 coding sequence is TGTGCCACCAGCAGAAACATGCCTCCCTACGAGCAGTACTTC. This gives the protein CATSRNMPPYEQYF.

This clone was seen once. The chain uses TRBV28 and TRBJ2-2; D is undetermined. The CDR3 extends over 15 amino acids. V was clipped by 7 bases and J by 1 base, with 13 bases between them. CDR1 and CDR2 (germline): MDHEN, SYDVKM. CDR3 amino acids: CASKVPTGNTGELFF. Here the CDR3 DNA reads TGTGCCAGCAAGGTTCCGACGGGGAACACCGGGGAGCTGTTTTTT.

DNA of the CDR3: TGTGCCACCACCGAAGGGACGGGGGGGAGAGAGACCCAGTACTTC. Protein sequence: CATTEGTGGRETQYF. The chain recombines TRBV24-1 with TRBJ2-5, with 8 nucleotides matching TRBD2. This CDR3 is built from 15 residues. The V gene end was trimmed by 8 bases and the J gene end by 4 bases; junction bases not matched to a gene: 11. The germline V gene has CDR1 KGHDR and CDR2 SFDVKD.

V and J are TRBV7-2 and TRBJ2-7; TRBD2 matches at 7 bases. This CDR3 spans 15 amino acids. Germline CDR1 and CDR2: SGHTA and FQGNSA. After removal of 1 base from V and 2 bases from J, the junction contained 5 bases not matched to a gene. CDR3 in amino acids: CASSLVGGSTYEQYF. DNA of the CDR3: TGTGCCAGCAGCTTAGTCGGCGGGAGCACCTACGAGCAGTACTTC.

The V and J genes are TRBV4-1 and TRBJ2-5; 10 bases fit TRBD2. The CDR3 runs to 17 residues. J was trimmed by 5 bases and V by 4 bases; bases with no gene match: 13. Germline V gene data show CDR1 as MGHRA and CDR2 as YSYEKL. DNA for the CDR3: TGCGCCAGCAGCCGACAGATAGCGGGAGGACATCAGGAGACCCAGTACTTC. Translating it yields CASSRQIAGGHQETQYF.

Concerning this clone itself: At the DNA level, this CDR3 is encoded by other sequences in the same sample as well. The chain employs TRBV5-4 and TRBJ2-1, with 8 bases lining up with TRBD2. V lost 4 bases, J lost 0 bases, and 3 bases stayed unmatched. Germline assignment: CDR1 SGHNT and CDR2 YYREEE (reference sequence). CDR3 length equals 15 residues. CDR3 loop: CASSLSGSSYNEQFF. The CDR3 DNA reads as TGTGCCAGCAGCCTGAGCGGGAGCTCCTACAATGAGCAGTTCTTC.

The chain carries TRBV4-3 and TRBJ2-3; D call uncertain. The CDR3 is 17 residues long. Germline loops: CDR1 LGHNA, CDR2 YSLEER. V gave up 1 base and J gave up 0 bases, with 14 bases separating them. In nucleotides, the CDR3 is TGCGCCAGCAGCCAAGGTAGTTCTGGGCGCAGCACAGATACGCAGTATTTT. Protein product: CASSQGSSGRSTDTQYF.

J is TRBJ1-1 and V is TRBV30; perhaps TRBD1 as D (6 bases). The ends were cut back, 5 bases at V and 3 bases at J, with 16 bases in the middle. The germline gives CDR1 GTSNPN, CDR2 SVGIG (reference sequence). CDR3 length equals 14 residues. Written as DNA, the CDR3 is TGTGCCTGGGTTGGTGGAACAGGGTACACTGAAGCTTTCTTT. Protein product: CAWVGGTGYTEAFF.

V gene TRBV18 combines with J gene TRBJ2-3, with 8 bases that match TRBD1. This CDR3 has 15 amino acids. V shed 1 base, J shed 2 bases, and the junction held 2 bases outside the gene matches. Per germline, CDR1 KGHSH and CDR2 LQKENI. The CDR3 DNA reads as TGTGCCAGCTCACCACGGACAGGGTACACAGATACGCAGTATTTT. Amino acids: CASSPRTGYTDTQYF.

V and J are TRBV11-1 and TRBJ2-5; 13 bases line up with TRBD2. Germline V gene lookup returns CDR1 SGHAT and CDR2 FQDESV (reference sequence). V trimming: 5 bases; J trimming: 5 bases; junction bases outside the gene matches: 5. The CDR3 extends over 15 amino acids. CDR3 in amino acids: CASSQLLAGGETQYF. The CDR3 nucleotides read TGTGCCAGCAGCCAATTACTAGCGGGAGGGGAGACCCAGTACTTC.

This clone was seen more than once but under ten times. The V call is TRBV30, the J call TRBJ2-1; 10 bases are shared with TRBD2. The CDR3 has 16 amino acids. CDR1 and CDR2 from the germline V gene are GTSNPN and SVGIG (reference sequence). J lost 4 bases, V lost 7 bases, and 13 bases had no gene match. CDR3 nucleotide sequence: TGTGCCTCCATAAAACGGACTAGCGGTCGATACAATGAGCAGTTCTTC. Translation gives CASIKRTSGRYNEQFF.

CDR3 bases: TGTGCCAGCAGCCCTAGGAACAGGGGATGGATCCACTTT. As protein: CASSPRNRGWIHF. The gene calls are TRBV7-2 and TRBJ1-6; 7 positions agree with TRBD1. J lost 17 bases, V lost 5 bases, and 12 bases had no gene match. Germline values: CDR1 SGHTA, CDR2 FQGNSA. CDR3 length equals 13 residues.

V usage is TRBV7-2 and J usage is TRBJ2-1; TRBD2 matches 13 bases. The CDR3 covers 15 residues. Germline CDR1 reads SGHTA; CDR2 reads FQGNSA. The junction had 7 bases not matched to a gene; V was cut back by 5 bases and J by 9 bases. CDR3 loop: CASSPWTSGSIEQFF. CDR3 in DNA: TGTGCCAGCAGCCCATGGACTAGCGGGAGTATTGAGCAGTTCTTC. Full variable domain (missing parts from reference TRBV7-2 and TRBJ2-1): GAGVSQSPSNKVTEKGKDVELRCDPISGHTALYWYRQSLGQGLEFLIYFQGNSAPDKSGLPSDRFSAERTGGSVSTLTIQRTQQEDSAVYLCASSPWTSGSIEQFFGPGTRLTVL.

The rearrangement uses TRBV19 and TRBJ1-1, with 8 positions matching TRBD1. J was trimmed by 10 bases and V by 5 bases; bases with no gene match: 9. The CDR3 is made up of 13 amino acids. The V gene's germline CDR1 is LNHDA and CDR2 SQIVND (reference sequence). CDR3 nucleotide sequence: TGTGCCAGTAGTTGGGCGACAGGGGAGATAGCTTTCTTT. Amino acid sequence: CASSWATGEIAFF.

Only a few counts were recorded for this clone. The chain combines TRBV6-2 or TRBV6-3 with TRBJ1-2; the D gene is possibly TRBD1 (5 bases). The CDR3 has 15 residues. Trimming shortened V by 5 bases and J by 4 bases, and 17 bases separated the two germline ends. In germline, CDR1 is MNHEY, CDR2 SVGEGT. The CDR3 sequence is CASSGHSAIVYGYTF. The CDR3 DNA reads as TGTGCCAGCAGTGGACACAGCGCCATAGTCTATGGCTACACCTTC.

V and J are TRBV11-2 and TRBJ2-7, with D uncertain. The V end was cut by 4 bases, the J end by 2 bases, with 15 bases between. This CDR3 contains 15 residues. Germline V gives CDR1 SGHAT, CDR2 FQNNGV. CDR3 DNA: TGTGCCAGCAGCTCCGAAAGACAATCAACCTACGAGCAGTACTTC. Its translation is CASSSERQSTYEQYF.